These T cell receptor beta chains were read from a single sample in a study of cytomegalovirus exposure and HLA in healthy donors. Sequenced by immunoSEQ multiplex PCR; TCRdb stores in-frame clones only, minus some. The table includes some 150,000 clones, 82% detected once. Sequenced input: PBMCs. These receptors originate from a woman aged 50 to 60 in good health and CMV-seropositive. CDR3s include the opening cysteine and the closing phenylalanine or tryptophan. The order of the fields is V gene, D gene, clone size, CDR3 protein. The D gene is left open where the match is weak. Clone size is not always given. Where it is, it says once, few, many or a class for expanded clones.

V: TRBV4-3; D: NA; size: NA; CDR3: CASSQRDYGYTF
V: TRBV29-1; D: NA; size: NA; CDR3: CSSQLVMNEQFF
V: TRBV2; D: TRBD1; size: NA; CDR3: CASSLTGGYGYTF
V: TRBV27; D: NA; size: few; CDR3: CASRTLGTDTQYF
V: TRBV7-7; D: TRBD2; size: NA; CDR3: CASSFASGTQETQYF
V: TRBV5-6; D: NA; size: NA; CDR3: CASSSREEGWGRETQYF
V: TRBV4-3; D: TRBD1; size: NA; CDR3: CASSQEPDRYSGNTIYF
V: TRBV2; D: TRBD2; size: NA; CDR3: CASKGLAGVPGELFF
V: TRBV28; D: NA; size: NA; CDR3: CASKAGAAMNTEAFF
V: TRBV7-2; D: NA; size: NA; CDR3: CASSLAGPYEQYF
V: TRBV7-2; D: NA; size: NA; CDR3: CASSLNGIAAPYEQYF
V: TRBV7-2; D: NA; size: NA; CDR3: CASSPDFRVNTEAFF
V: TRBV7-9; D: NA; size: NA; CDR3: CASSLEQGYTEAFF
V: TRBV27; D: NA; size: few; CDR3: CASSEQGRNTEAFF
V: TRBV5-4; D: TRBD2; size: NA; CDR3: CASSSVAGGRSSYNEQFF
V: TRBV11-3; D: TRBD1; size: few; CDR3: CASSSGPGQGSEQYF
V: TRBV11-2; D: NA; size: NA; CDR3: CASSNYEQYF
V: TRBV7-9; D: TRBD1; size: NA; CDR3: CASSLTGGNEQFF
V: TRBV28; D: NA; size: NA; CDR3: CASSPHDRTAYEQYF
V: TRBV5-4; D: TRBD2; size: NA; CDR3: CASSWSGTSGNEQFF
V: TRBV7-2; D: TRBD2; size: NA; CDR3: CASSLWGGGPYEQYF
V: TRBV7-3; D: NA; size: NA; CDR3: CASSSQGRETQYF
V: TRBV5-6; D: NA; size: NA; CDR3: CASSLWMTVGYTF
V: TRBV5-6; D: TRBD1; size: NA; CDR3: CASSLTGVHQPQHF
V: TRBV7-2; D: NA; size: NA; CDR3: CASSLGVTYAGELFF
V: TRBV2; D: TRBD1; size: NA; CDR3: CASSGTGNQPQHF
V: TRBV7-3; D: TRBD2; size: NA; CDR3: CASSSRGGRAETQYF
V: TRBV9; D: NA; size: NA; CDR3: CASSPTFEEPQHF
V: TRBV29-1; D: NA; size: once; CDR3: CSVRGYTEAFF
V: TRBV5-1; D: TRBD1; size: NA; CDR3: CASSLQPRDRYTDTQYF
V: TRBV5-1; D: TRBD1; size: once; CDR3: CASSSHRGYEQYF
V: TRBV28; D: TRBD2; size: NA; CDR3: CASRPVAGAREQYF
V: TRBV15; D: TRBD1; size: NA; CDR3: CATSRGGTARSGNTIYF
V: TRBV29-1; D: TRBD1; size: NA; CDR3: CSATGDNGELFF
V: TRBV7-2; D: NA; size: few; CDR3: CASSRAGAGLVGTF
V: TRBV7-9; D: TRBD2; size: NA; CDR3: CASSLGGTLAGSYEQYF
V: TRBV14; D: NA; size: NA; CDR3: CASSHLRSTDRISTDTQYF
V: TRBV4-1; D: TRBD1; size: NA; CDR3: CASSRPGTASSYEQYF
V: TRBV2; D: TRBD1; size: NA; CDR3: CASSEGQGRDYGYTF
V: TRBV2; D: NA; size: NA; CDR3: CASSVEADYGYTF
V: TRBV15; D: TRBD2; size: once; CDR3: CATSGGLAGSTDTQYF
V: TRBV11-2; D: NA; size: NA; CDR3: CASSLDRPGKGYTF
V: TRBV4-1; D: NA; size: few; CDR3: CASTRGLNTEAFF
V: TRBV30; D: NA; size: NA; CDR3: CAWTAQGGETQYF
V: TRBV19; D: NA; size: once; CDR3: CASSILGQLDEKLFF
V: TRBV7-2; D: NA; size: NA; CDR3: CASSLQGMNTEAFF
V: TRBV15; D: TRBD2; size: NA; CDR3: CATSRGLAGEQFF
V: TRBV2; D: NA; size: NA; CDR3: CASSFSAGLGNTIYF
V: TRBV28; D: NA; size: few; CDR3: CASSSPNRDTNEKLFF
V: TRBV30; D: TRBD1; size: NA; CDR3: CAWSGHPGTGGLTDTQYF
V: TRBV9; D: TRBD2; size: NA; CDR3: CASSVSGTSGYNEQFF
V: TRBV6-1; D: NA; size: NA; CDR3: CASSYLESYTF